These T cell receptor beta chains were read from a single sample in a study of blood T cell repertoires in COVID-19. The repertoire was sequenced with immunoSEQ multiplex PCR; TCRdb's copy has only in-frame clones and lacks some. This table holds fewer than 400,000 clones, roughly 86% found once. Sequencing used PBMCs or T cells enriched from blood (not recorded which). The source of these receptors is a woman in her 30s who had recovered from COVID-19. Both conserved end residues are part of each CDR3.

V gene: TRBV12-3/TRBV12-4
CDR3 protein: CASSPTAPKQFF

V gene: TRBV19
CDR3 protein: CASWDRANYGYTF

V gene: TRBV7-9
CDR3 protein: CASSKTSGGPIYEQYF

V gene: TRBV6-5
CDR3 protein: CASSWGPTSNYGYTF

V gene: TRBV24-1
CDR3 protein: CATSDQTDTQYF

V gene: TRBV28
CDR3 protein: CAISGQGNDSNYGYTF

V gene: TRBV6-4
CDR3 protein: CASSELQGVGNEQFF

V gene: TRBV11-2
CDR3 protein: CASSQGTGGTGELFF

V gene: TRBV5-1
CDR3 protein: CASRIAGVAYNEQFF

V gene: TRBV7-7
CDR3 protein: CASSLWTSGENEQFF

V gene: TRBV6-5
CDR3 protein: CASGVPGVETQYF

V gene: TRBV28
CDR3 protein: CASSLGTSGASYEQYF

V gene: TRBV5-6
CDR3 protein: CASSFQGPITEAFF

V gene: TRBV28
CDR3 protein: CASTRGGPYNEQFF

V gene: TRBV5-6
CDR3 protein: CASSLGRGPLSSYNSPLHF

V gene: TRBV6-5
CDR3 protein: CASSPTGFTEAFF

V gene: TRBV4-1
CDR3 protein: CASSRLGGEGNEQFF

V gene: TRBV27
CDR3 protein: CASGGQSDTQYF

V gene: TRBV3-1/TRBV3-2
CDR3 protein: CASSGGRYTEAFF

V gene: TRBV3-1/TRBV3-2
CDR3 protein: CASSQNMRDRGNTGELFF

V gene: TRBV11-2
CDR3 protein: CASIQAGLSGGEAFF

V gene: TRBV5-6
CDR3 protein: CASSLEPIGGGGDTQYF

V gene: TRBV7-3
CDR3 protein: CASSLSGDGTEAFF

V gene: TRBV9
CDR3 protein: CASSVGGIEDTQYF

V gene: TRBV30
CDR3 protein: CAWTEHTAAYEQYF

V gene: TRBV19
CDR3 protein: CASSTRGDTQYF

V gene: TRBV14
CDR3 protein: CASSQGRGRGAFF

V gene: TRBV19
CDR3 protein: CASSIRGGGQGRNEQFF

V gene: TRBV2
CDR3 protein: CASRGQDGHGYTF

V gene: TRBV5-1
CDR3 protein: CASSLGTIQETQYF

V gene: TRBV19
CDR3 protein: CASSNQGFLSYEQYF

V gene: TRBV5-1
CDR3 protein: CASRAGTNYGYTF

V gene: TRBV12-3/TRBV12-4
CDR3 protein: CASSFDRITEAFF

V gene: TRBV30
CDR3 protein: CAWAGRGDQPQHF

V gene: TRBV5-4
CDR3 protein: CASSLEQIGYTF

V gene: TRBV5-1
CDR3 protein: CASSVDDRVYAGELFF

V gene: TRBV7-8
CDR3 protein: CASSLVGTGAYGYTF

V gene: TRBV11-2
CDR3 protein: CASSSRVGVNEQYF

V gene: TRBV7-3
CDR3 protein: CASSSRGGAAEAFF

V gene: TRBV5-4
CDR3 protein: CASSLAVSRLGNTEAFF

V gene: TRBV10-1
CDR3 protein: CASSESEGAPAGPNEKLFF

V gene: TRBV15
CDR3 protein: CATSRGQNTEAFF

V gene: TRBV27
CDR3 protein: CASSLEGARGYTF

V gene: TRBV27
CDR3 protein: CASSLGGGETQYF

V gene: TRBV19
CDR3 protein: CASSSTGSNEKLFF